Here is one T cell receptor (beta chain) with its context. Its target is unknown. The data were taken from a study of cytomegalovirus exposure and HLA in healthy donors. The CDR3 consists of 14 residues. V lost 5 bases, J lost 6 bases, and 3 bases stayed unmatched. Germline V gene lookup returns CDR1 SEHNR and CDR2 FQNEAQ (reference sequence). Primers: 60 Vbeta forward and 13 Jbeta reverse. Profiled with immunoSEQ multiplex PCR; TCRdb holds only in-frame clones, not every one. The sample records some 150,000 clones, about four fifths being singletons. Study-level findings and limits: Immune exposure was documented only through CMV serostatus.

Sample: PBMCs. This sequence originates from a young man in good health and CMV-seronegative. The gene calls are TRBV7-9 and TRBJ2-2; 10 bases line up with TRBD2. CDR3 bases: TGTGCCAGCAGCACAGCGGGGGGGGCCGGGGAGCTGTTTTTT. Its protein product is CASSTAGGAGELFF.